This TCR beta chain stems from a study of T-cell memory formation after mild COVID-19. Barcoded TCR alpha and TCR beta cDNA libraries with UMIs came from 5'RACE using constant-segment primers. TCRdb analysed the 5' RACE reads with MiXCR anew, one entry per CDR3 protein. The sample has approximately 100,000 distinct CDR3 sequences; 8.5% to 14% are singletons. Study observations and caveats: CD4+ contracting clones were found mainly in CM and EM, and CD8+ ones in EMRA. While clones contracting from day 15 to 85 were balanced between CD4 and CD8, later expanders leaned CD4+.

Comments on this clonotype: Its antigen remains unidentified.

V gave up 2 bases and J gave up 5 bases, with 13 bases separating them. This CDR3 contains 15 residues. Germline lookup yields CDR1 SGHRS and CDR2 YFSETQ. The chain couples TRBV5-1 to TRBJ2-2; D remains ambiguous. Material for sequencing was PBMCs or a T cell subset sorted from them (not recorded which). The source of this sequence is a man aged 18 to 35 who had mild COVID-19 (a few samples of this study predate the infection). Cell type and time point are not known. As DNA, the CDR3 is TGCGCCAGCAGCTTCCGGACGGTTCGGACCGGGGAGCTGTTTTTT. This sequence encodes CASSFRTVRTGELFF.